The 29 T cell receptor beta chains given below trace back to one sample, sequenced in a study of T-cell memory formation after mild COVID-19. One entry per CDR3 protein results from TCRdb running MiXCR on the 5' RACE reads. The table shows under 300,000 distinct CDR3 sequences, with 16% occurring only once. The source material was PBMCs or a T cell subset sorted from them (not recorded which). The receptor set was obtained from a man aged 18-30 years who had mild COVID-19 (a few samples of this study predate the infection). Cell type and time point are not known.

The rearrangement joins TRBV19 to TRBJ1-5; D is undetermined. This CDR3 spans 13 amino acids. The germline V gene encodes CDR1 LNHDA and CDR2 SQIVND (reference sequence). V dropped 5 bases and J dropped 5 bases, with 10 bases sitting between them. DNA for the CDR3: TGTGCCAGTAGTCGGGGTGTGGATCAGCCCCAGCATTTT. Protein product: CASSRGVDQPQHF.

In the case of this clonotype: The junction departs from germline at one end; a sequencing error may be responsible. This chain uses TRBV7-9 with TRBJ2-7; 8 nucleotides line up with TRBD1. The germline gives CDR1 SEHNR, CDR2 FQNEAQ (reference sequence). This CDR3 has 14 residues. Here the CDR3 DNA reads TGTGCCAGCAGCTCCCGACAGGGGATAGAACCCAGAGACTTC. The encoded protein is CASSSRQGIEPRDF.

This clonotype was counted only a few times. This rearrangement joins TRBV6-1 to TRBJ1-6; D remains unclear. CDR3 length: 15 residues. Germline CDR1 reads MNHNS; CDR2 reads SASEGT. V was shortened by 7 bases and J by 3 bases, with 13 bases between the two germline ends. Here the CDR3 DNA reads TGTGCCAGCACCCCAGCCGCGGGCTATAATTCACCCCTCCACTTT. Translating gives CASTPAAGYNSPLHF.

The chain combines TRBV19 with TRBJ1-1; tentative D call: TRBD1 (5 bases). Germline CDR1 is LNHDA and CDR2 is SQIVND (reference sequence). This CDR3 spans 13 amino acids. V was cut by 3 bases and J by 1 base, with 6 bases left in between. The CDR3 loop reads CASSIRENTEAFF. CDR3 DNA sequence: TGTGCCAGTAGTATCAGGGAGAACACTGAAGCTTTCTTT.

This clonotype was picked up a small number of times. The chain joins TRBV10-3 to TRBJ2-1; no reliable D call. Per germline, CDR1 ENHRY and CDR2 SYGVKD. This CDR3 has 14 amino acids. The V gene lost 3 bases and the J gene lost 8 bases, with 14 bases spanning the gap. CDR3 sequence: CAISDSPAAYEQFF. Written as DNA, the CDR3 is TGTGCCATCAGTGACTCCCCGGCGGCGTATGAGCAGTTCTTC.

The table lists this clonotype with a few counts. This chain uses TRBV9 with TRBJ2-7, with TRBD1 matching over 11 bases. V lost 4 bases to trimming and J lost 7 bases; unmatched junction nucleotides: 7. This CDR3 spans 14 amino acids. Germline CDR1 reads SGDLS; CDR2 reads YYNGEE. In DNA, the CDR3 is TGTGCCAGCAGCATTACCGGGACAGGGGGTGAGCAGTACTTC. This sequence encodes CASSITGTGGEQYF.

This chain connects TRBV5-1 to TRBJ1-1; unclear D gene. The CDR3 sequence is 12 residues long. Trimming pared 4 bases from V and 1 base from J, leaving 5 bases between. The germline V gene encodes CDR1 SGHRS and CDR2 YFSETQ. CDR3 nucleotide sequence: TGCGCCAGCAGCAATGGGAACACTGAAGCTTTCTTT. It encodes CASSNGNTEAFF.

The rearrangement joins TRBV20-1 to TRBJ1-5; D might be TRBD1 (5 bases). CDR1 DFQATT and CDR2 SNEGSKA come from the germline V gene (reference sequence). Trimming took off 2 bases at V and 6 bases at J, with 11 bases between the two ends. The CDR3 is made up of 13 amino acids. The CDR3 sequence: CSARYQGVQPQHF. For the CDR3, the DNA is TGCAGTGCTAGATACCAGGGTGTTCAGCCCCAGCATTTT.

The V and J genes are TRBV12-5 and TRBJ1-2; the D is unclear. The CDR3 is 13 amino acids. In germline, CDR1 is LGHNT, CDR2 FRNRAP. The V end lost 5 bases, the J end lost 4 bases, and 11 bases lay between the germline ends. The CDR3: CASGQDFPYGYTF. The CDR3 bases are TGTGCTAGTGGTCAAGATTTCCCCTATGGCTACACCTTC.

This clonotype came up a few times. The V gene is TRBV7-2, the J gene TRBJ2-3; D is unresolved. The ends were cut back, 1 base at V and 0 bases at J, with 8 bases in the middle. This CDR3 is built from 15 residues. Germline assignment: CDR1 SGHTA and CDR2 FQGNSA. CDR3 DNA: TGTGCCAGCAGCTTAGTCGTGGGGAGCACAGATACGCAGTATTTT. It yields the protein CASSLVVGSTDTQYF. Combining the CDR3 with reference TRBV7-2 and TRBJ2-3 gives the whole variable domain GAGVSQSPSNKVTEKGKDVELRCDPISGHTALYWYRQSLGQGLEFLIYFQGNSAPDKSGLPSDRFSAERTGGSVSTLTIQRTQQEDSAVYLCASSLVVGSTDTQYFGPGTRLTVL.

J is TRBJ1-2 and V is TRBV9, with 12 positions matching TRBD1. Germline V gene lookup returns CDR1 SGDLS and CDR2 YYNGEE. The CDR3 is 14 amino acids. V shed 2 bases and J 7 bases; nucleotides not matched to a gene: 3. The CDR3 DNA follows: TGTGCCAGCAGCGTCGGGACAGGGGGCTTTGGCTACACCTTC. It encodes CASSVGTGGFGYTF.

The CDR3 DNA reads TGTGCCAGCAGTTTGGTTGGGGGTGGAAACATTCAGTACTTC. Translating gives CASSLVGGGNIQYF. The genes are TRBV28 and TRBJ2-4; tentatively, D is TRBD1 or TRBD2 (5 bases each). CDR1 is MDHEN, CDR2 SYDVKM, per germline. V gave up 3 bases and J gave up 6 bases, with 12 bases separating them. This CDR3 region has 14 residues.

The V gene is TRBV12-3 or TRBV12-4, the J gene TRBJ2-5; 9 nucleotides align to TRBD1. Germline trimming cut 8 bases from V and 1 base from J; bases unmatched to any gene: 11. The CDR3 runs 16 residues. DNA for the CDR3: TGTGCCAGCGGTACAGGGGGCGCAGGGGGCCAAGAGACCCAGTACTTC. This codes for CASGTGGAGGQETQYF.

The chain joins TRBV11-2 to TRBJ2-1, with D unresolved. Germline assignment: CDR1 SGHAT and CDR2 FQNNGV. CDR3 length equals 17 residues. The V end lost 5 bases, the J end lost 0 bases, and 17 bases lay between the germline ends. DNA of the CDR3: TGTGCCAGCAGCATATGGGAACAGTCTAGCTCCTACAATGAGCAGTTCTTC. Translation: CASSIWEQSSSYNEQFF.

V gene TRBV29-1 combines with J gene TRBJ2-5; TRBD2 matches at 7 bases. Unmatched junction bases numbered 14, after V lost 3 bases and J lost 1 base. Looked up from germline, CDR1 is SQVTM and CDR2 is ANQGSEA. The CDR3 has 17 residues. The DNA for the CDR3 is TGCAGCGTTGAGGGGGAATCTGACGGGGGGACCCAAGAGACCCAGTACTTC. Its translation is CSVEGESDGGTQETQYF.

This clonotype was counted at least ten times. V usage is TRBV7-2 and J usage is TRBJ1-4; D is unresolved. Germline assignment: CDR1 SGHTA and CDR2 FQGNSA. V was pared by 2 bases and J by 6 bases, with 7 bases between. This CDR3 is 13 amino acids long. The CDR3 DNA is TGTGCCAGCAGCTTAAAACGGGATGAAAAACTGTTTTTT. This codes for CASSLKRDEKLFF.

The V and J genes are TRBV18 and TRBJ2-1, with TRBD2 matching over 11 bases. The junction had 3 bases not matched to a gene; V was cut back by 0 bases and J by 8 bases. CDR3 length: 15 amino acids. Germline V gene data show CDR1 as KGHSH and CDR2 as LQKENI. The CDR3 DNA reads as TGTGCCAGCTCACCACCTCTAGCGGGGGGACATGAGCAGTTCTTC. Its protein product is CASSPPLAGGHEQFF.

This clonotype was recorded once. V usage is TRBV12-3 or TRBV12-4 and J usage is TRBJ1-5, with unresolved D. The CDR3 runs 13 residues. Trimming took off 6 bases at V and 9 bases at J, with 15 bases between the two ends. The CDR3 loop is CASSRTTKSPQHF. The DNA for the CDR3 is TGTGCCAGCAGCCGTACTACTAAGTCGCCCCAGCATTTT.

The chain joins TRBV12-3 or TRBV12-4 to TRBJ1-2; D gene unclear. The CDR3 loop spans 14 amino acids. The V and J ends lost 4 bases and 4 bases respectively, with 13 bases between them. CDR3 DNA sequence: TGTGCCAGCAGTTCTCTTCGGACCCCCTATGGCTACACCTTC. Amino acid sequence: CASSSLRTPYGYTF.

The chain links TRBV4-3 to TRBJ1-2; 7 nucleotides line up with TRBD1. The length of the CDR3 is 14 residues. Germline values: CDR1 LGHNA, CDR2 YSLEER. Losses at the gene ends were 0 bases for V and 7 bases for J; bases not matched to a gene: 5. As DNA, the CDR3 is TGCGCCAGCAGCCAAGACAGGGGGTCAGGTGGCTACACCTTC. This sequence encodes CASSQDRGSGGYTF.

Many counts were recorded for this clonotype. The rearrangement links TRBV7-3 to TRBJ2-5, with D possibly being TRBD1 (5 bases). Germline V CDR1 and CDR2: SGHTA, FQGTGA. The V end was cut by 6 bases, the J end by 2 bases, with 10 bases between. This CDR3 contains 13 residues. This CDR3 reads CASSRGTQETQYF. CDR3 nucleotide sequence: TGTGCCAGCAGTAGGGGAACACAAGAGACCCAGTACTTC.

The chain has TRBV7-3 and TRBJ2-3; D might be TRBD1 or TRBD2, each matching 5 bases. CDR1 is SGHTA, CDR2 FQGTGA, per germline. The CDR3 is 12 amino acids. The V and J ends lost 4 bases and 8 bases respectively, with 10 bases between them. CDR3 residues: CASSSNGGTQYF. In DNA form, the CDR3 reads TGTGCCAGCAGCTCAAATGGGGGTACGCAGTATTTT.

There are a few counts of this clonotype. The chain joins TRBV20-1 to TRBJ1-1, with 8 nucleotides matching TRBD1. The CDR3 sequence is 15 residues long. CDR1 and CDR2 from the germline V gene are DFQATT and SNEGSKA (reference sequence). Germline trimming cut 5 bases from V and 1 base from J; bases unmatched to any gene: 9. This chain's CDR3 is CSAGERQGRNTEAFF. In nucleotides, the CDR3 is TGCAGTGCTGGGGAAAGACAGGGGAGGAACACTGAAGCTTTCTTT.

This clonotype was observed once. The chain uses TRBV30 and TRBJ1-2; a possible D gene is TRBD1 (5 bases). CDR1 is GTSNPN, CDR2 SVGIG, per germline (reference sequence). This CDR3 spans 13 amino acids. V lost 2 bases to trimming and J lost 5 bases, with 12 bases between them. CDR3 in amino acids: CAWSKDTEYGYTF. CDR3 bases: TGTGCCTGGAGTAAGGACACTGAATATGGCTACACCTTC.

This clonotype was seen repeatedly, ten times or more. The chain combines TRBV29-1 with TRBJ2-3, with D uncertain. The germline CDR1 and CDR2 sequences are SQVTM and ANQGSEA. The length of the CDR3 is 13 residues. V was clipped by 4 bases and J by 7 bases, with 15 bases between them. The CDR3 loop reads CSVAVRAPHTQYF. The DNA for the CDR3 is TGCAGCGTTGCAGTCCGGGCCCCACATACGCAGTATTTT.

The chain carries TRBV6-2 or TRBV6-3 and TRBJ1-5; 7 nucleotides align to TRBD1. J was trimmed by 7 bases and V by 2 bases; bases with no gene match: 11. Germline CDR1 and CDR2: MNHEY and SVGEGT. CDR3 length: 16 amino acids. The CDR3 DNA follows: TGTGCCAGCAGTTACACGGGACAGTGGGGGATCCAGCCCCAGCATTTT. Its translation: CASSYTGQWGIQPQHF.

V is TRBV6-2 or TRBV6-3 and J is TRBJ1-1; no reliable D call. V was shortened by 7 bases and J by 0 bases, with 27 bases between the two germline ends. The CDR3 runs to 19 residues. Germline loops: CDR1 MNHEY, CDR2 SVGEGT. The CDR3 reads CASTVLWTSDLILNTEAFF. CDR3 bases: TGTGCCAGCACCGTATTGTGGACGTCTGACTTAATATTGAACACTGAAGCTTTCTTT.

The chain recombines TRBV9 with TRBJ2-5; TRBD2 matches 7 bases. The CDR3 sequence is 16 residues long. In germline, CDR1 is SGDLS, CDR2 YYNGEE. With V trimmed by 1 base and J by 5 bases, 11 bases remained unmatched. The CDR3, as DNA: TGTGCCAGCAGCGTATCCGGACTAGATCCTAGGGAGACCCAGTACTTC. It specifies CASSVSGLDPRETQYF.

The V gene is TRBV11-2, the J gene TRBJ2-1, with 7 nucleotides matching TRBD2. This CDR3 region has 16 residues. Germline V CDR1 and CDR2: SGHAT, FQNNGV. The ends lost 3 bases at V and 3 bases at J; junction bases unmatched: 8. The CDR3 region is CASSLILGTNYNEQFF. The DNA of the CDR3 is TGTGCCAGCAGCTTGATTTTGGGGACTAACTACAATGAGCAGTTCTTC.